The clone carrying this TCR beta chain has just one count. As handled by the study authors: The authors estimated nucleated cell counts from reference gene primer amplification. The table came from immunoSEQ multiplex PCR; TCRdb's copy has only in-frame clones and leaves some out. The V and J calls and the clone size are those of that table, but D and trimming were determined from the DNA. The data hold approximately 350,000 clones, with around 87% observed a single time. The study recruited people aged roughly 18 to 95 years across about two dozen US areas. The record originates from a study of blood T cell repertoires in COVID-19. Overall study context: Collection of acute and convalescent COVID-19 samples took place in the United States, Italy and Spain. T cells, B-cell-depleted T cells, or PBMCs provided the cDNA or gDNA that served as material.

CDR1 and CDR2 from the germline V gene are SGHTA and FQGNSA. V lost 0 bases and J lost 7, with 6 bases in between. This CDR3 is 13 amino acids long. The sample comprised PBMCs or T cells enriched from blood (not recorded which). The chain employs TRBV7-2 and TRBJ1-4, with no clear D. This receptor was identified in a man in his late teens or twenties who had recovered from COVID-19. The CDR3, as DNA: TGTGCCAGCAGCTTAGCAATCGGTGAAAAACTGTTTTTT. This gives the protein CASSLAIGEKLFF.